Shown below are 7 T cell receptor beta chains from a single sample sequenced in a study of shared clonotypes between healthy human individuals. Clones were sequenced by immunoSEQ multiplex PCR, and TCRdb holds only the in-frame ones, with some missing. The sample gives 450,000 to 500,000 clones, approximately 78% of which show up once; around 12% is in the top ten. The sequencing sample was made of PBMCs. Every receptor here comes from a woman aged 35 to 49 in good health. Some clones in this sample may be carry-over from other donors' samples.

The rearrangement links TRBV7-2 to TRBJ2-3; weak D call: TRBD2 (5 bases). Germline CDR1 and CDR2: SGHTA and FQGNSA. The CDR3 has 15 residues. V lost 5 bases and J lost 1, with 13 bases in between. The CDR3 spells CASSSGPPGTDTQYF. The CDR3 nucleotides are TGTGCCAGCAGCAGCGGACCTCCGGGCACAGATACGCAGTATTTT.

V and J are TRBV7-8 and TRBJ1-5; perhaps TRBD1 as D (5 bases). Germline V gene lookup returns CDR1 SGHVS and CDR2 FQNEAQ. Trimming pared 1 base from V and 7 bases from J, leaving 14 bases between. The length of the CDR3 is 15 residues. The CDR3: CASSLVGTQWQPQHF. The CDR3 coding sequence is TGTGCCAGCAGCTTAGTAGGGACCCAGTGGCAGCCCCAGCATTTT.

This clone showed up just a few times. For the CDR3, the DNA is TGTGCCAGCAGTGAGACCGGGACAGGGTATAGCACTGAAGCTTTCTTT. Translated, it gives CASSETGTGYSTEAFF. J is TRBJ1-1 and V is TRBV28; 9 bases line up with TRBD1. Germline loops: CDR1 MDHEN, CDR2 SYDVKM. This CDR3 is 16 amino acids long. The trim removed 5 bases at V and 4 bases at J, leaving 11 bases unmatched.

This clone was recorded a few times. The chain combines TRBV7-2 with TRBJ2-5, with 13 bases fitting TRBD2. J lost 4 bases, V lost 1 base, and 6 bases had no gene match. Germline lookup yields CDR1 SGHTA and CDR2 FQGNSA. The CDR3 contains 17 residues. CDR3 protein: CASSLVRLAGGLETQYF. CDR3 coding DNA: TGTGCCAGCAGCTTAGTCAGACTAGCGGGAGGATTAGAGACCCAGTACTTC. The variable domain in full, with the rest retrieved from reference TRBV7-2 and TRBJ2-5, is GAGVSQSPSNKVTEKGKDVELRCDPISGHTALYWYRQSLGQGLEFLIYFQGNSAPDKSGLPSDRFSAERTGGSVSTLTIQRTQQEDSAVYLCASSLVRLAGGLETQYFGPGTRLLVL.

The chain combines TRBV5-1 with TRBJ2-7; TRBD2 aligns across 11 bases. With V trimmed by 5 bases and J by 0 bases, 4 bases remained unmatched. This CDR3 region has 15 residues. Germline V gene sequence: CDR1 SGHRS, CDR2 YFSETQ. CDR3 protein: CASRSLAGASYEQYF. The CDR3 region has the DNA TGCGCCAGCAGATCACTAGCGGGAGCCTCCTACGAGCAGTACTTC.

The rearrangement uses TRBV14 and TRBJ2-6; TRBD1 might be the D (6 bases). The CDR3 runs 17 residues. Trimming pared 0 bases from V and 4 bases from J, leaving 13 bases between. Per the germline V gene, CDR1 is SGHDN and CDR2 is FVKESK. CDR3 bases: TGTGCCAGCAGCCAAGAACTGGGGGCTGGCGGGGCCAACGTCCTGACTTTC. This translates into CASSQELGAGGANVLTF.

About this clone: One base separates it from a far larger clone, so it is likely a read error. This chain links TRBV29-1 with TRBJ2-3, with TRBD2 identical over 7 bases. The germline V gene has CDR1 SQVTM and CDR2 ANQGSEA. CDR3 size: 14 residues. Here the CDR3 reads CGVESAGLQDTQYF. CDR3 DNA: TGCGGCGTTGAATCTGCGGGACTACAAGATACGCAGTATTTT.